The T cell receptor (beta chain) described here comes from a study of blood T cell repertoires in COVID-19. Overall study context: Spain, Italy and the United States supplied samples that represented acute and convalescent COVID-19.

Assay used: immunoSEQ multiplex PCR; TCRdb lists only in-frame clones, some missing. This table holds a few hundred thousand clones, 80% to 90% found once. This CDR3 comprises 14 residues. Germline lookup yields CDR1 SQVTM and CDR2 ANQGSEA. V shed 5 bases and J shed 4 bases, with 17 bases lying between them. This clonotype was obtained from a man in his forties or fifties who had recovered from COVID-19. The chain couples TRBV29-1 to TRBJ1-1; D might be TRBD1 (6 bases). Sequenced sample: PBMCs or T cells enriched from blood (not recorded which). For the CDR3, the DNA is TGCAGCGTTCGGGTGACAGGACCATTCACTGAAGCTTTCTTT. Translated, it gives CSVRVTGPFTEAFF.